These T cell receptor beta chains were read from a single sample in a study of OX40 agonist ivuxolimab in advanced cancers. TCRdb keeps only in-frame clones here, not all; method: immunoSEQ multiplex PCR. The data contain 23,000 or so clones, over 80% of them singletons. Sequenced material: CD4+ or CD8+ T cells sorted from blood, taken in a trial of the OX40 agonist ivuxolimab. The source of these receptors is an adult with an advanced solid tumor such as melanoma, head and neck, liver or kidney cancer. The CDR3 runs from the conserved cysteine through the conserved F or W. The D gene is left open where the match is weak. Only some rows state a clone size, as once, few, many or a class for expanded clones.

TRBJ2-5,TRBV9,.,.,TGTGCCAGCAGCGTCGGCGGAGAGACCCAGTACTTC,CASSVGGETQYF
TRBJ2-5,TRBV5-1,.,.,TGCGCCAGCAGCTTGGAAGACAGGACGGAAAAGACCCAGTACTTC,CASSLEDRTEKTQYF
TRBJ1-6,TRBV4-2,.,.,TGTGCCAGCAGCCAAGATCTCTCCCCCAGGGAATCACCCCTCCACTTT,CASSQDLSPRESPLHF
TRBJ2-1,TRBV18,TRBD2,.,TGTGCCAGCTCACTGGGCGGGAGCCTTTACAATGAGCAGTTCTTC,CASSLGGSLYNEQFF
TRBJ1-1,TRBV27,.,once,TGTGCCAGCAGTTCCGCGGGACTGCCGAACACTGAAGCTTTCTTT,CASSSAGLPNTEAFF
TRBJ2-7,TRBV7-9,.,.,TGTGCCAGCAGCTTCGGGGACGGGTACGAGCAGTACTTC,CASSFGDGYEQYF
TRBJ2-7,TRBV30,TRBD2,few,TGTGCCTGGACCCGACTAGCGGGAGAAGGCGAGCAGTACTTC,CAWTRLAGEGEQYF
TRBJ1-3,TRBV4-3,.,.,TGCGCCAGCAGCCCGGGGGCAGGGGGAAACACCATATATTTT,CASSPGAGGNTIYF
TRBJ1-6,TRBV30,.,.,TGTGCCTGGACGTCGCCGGGACGGACTAATTCACCCCTCCACTTT,CAWTSPGRTNSPLHF
TRBJ2-5,TRBV7-6,TRBD2,.,TGTGCCAGCAGCCCCGAAACGCGGGGGGGCTGGAAGACCCAGTACTTC,CASSPETRGGWKTQYF
TRBJ2-7,TRBV11-2,.,.,TGTGCCAGCGCCGAGTCGGGCGGGATCCTCGAGCAGTACTTC,CASAESGGILEQYF
TRBJ2-5,TRBV4-1,.,.,TGCGCCAGCAGCCAAGATGGGGGAGTCCAAGAGACCCAGTACTTC,CASSQDGGVQETQYF
TRBJ1-6,TRBV27,TRBD1,once,TGTGCCAGCAGCAACAGGGGAAATAATTCACCCCTCCACTTT,CASSNRGNNSPLHF
TRBJ2-1,TRBV18,TRBD1,.,TGTGCCAGCTCATCGCAGGGGGCGAACAATGAGCAGTTCTTC,CASSSQGANNEQFF
TRBJ1-5,TRBV7-9,.,.,TGTGCCAGCAGCTTAGGGGGGAGTGAGTGGCATTTT,CASSLGGSEWHF
TRBJ1-1,TRBV30,TRBD1,.,TGTGCCTGGAGTCCGGGGACAGGGGGCCCGAACACTGAAGCTTTCTTT,CAWSPGTGGPNTEAFF
TRBJ2-5,TRBV10-3,.,.,TGTGCCATCAGCACAGGGTCCCAGGAGACCCAGTACTTC,CAISTGSQETQYF
TRBJ1-1,TRBV20-1,.,.,TGCAGTGCTCACGCCCGTGAAGCTTTCTTT,CSAHAREAFF
TRBJ2-7,TRBV2,TRBD2,once,TGTGCCAGCACCTGGACTAGCCGGGCGGGCGAGCAGTACTTC,CASTWTSRAGEQYF
TRBJ2-5,TRBV9,TRBD2,.,TGTGCCAGCAGCGTAGGAGCTAGCGGTCTACAGACCCAGTACTTC,CASSVGASGLQTQYF
TRBJ2-6,TRBV19,TRBD1,once,TGTGCCAGTATGGACCCCCGGGACAGGGATTTTTCTGGGGCCAACGTCCTGACTTTC,CASMDPRDRDFSGANVLTF
TRBJ2-3,TRBV2,TRBD1,.,TGTGCCAGCACCCAACCGGTGGGACAGTACACAGATACGCAGTATTTT,CASTQPVGQYTDTQYF
TRBJ2-5,TRBV5-1,TRBD1,.,TGCGCCAGCAGCTCACCGACAGGGGGAAGGCAAGAGACCCAGTACTTC,CASSSPTGGRQETQYF